This record looks at one TCR beta chain sequence and its context. What it binds is not known. The sample comes from a study of beta chain features in type 1 diabetes. Looking at the study overall: Comparable age, gender and cell yields were observed in patients relative to healthy donors. Overall study results and limits: Among all four CD4+ subsets, Type 1 diabetes patients had TCRB CDR3s that were moderately but significantly shorter. At VDJ recombination sites, type 1 diabetes patients had fewer insertions and more deleted nucleotides.

The study reverse transcribed the entire isolated RNA, so it sequenced expressed TCRB transcripts. Each sample of naive, central memory or regulatory T cells had, on average, about 3.57 million reads. Clones were sequenced by immunoSEQ multiplex PCR, and TCRdb holds only the in-frame ones, with some missing. The sample comprises 250,000 to 300,000 clones, 20% to 25% of which are singletons, and about 0.012% rests with the top ten. CDR1 and CDR2 from the germline V gene are SGHTA and FQGNSA. Trimming removed 1 base from V and 0 bases from J, with 10 bases in between. The CDR3 is made up of 16 amino acids.

The TCR sequence derives from a woman aged 30 to 39 with type 1 diabetes. V is TRBV7-2 and J is TRBJ1-3; a possible D gene is TRBD1 (6 bases). The sample consisted of naive CD4+ T cells from blood. CDR3 nucleotides: TGTGCCAGCAGCTTAGGTCAGGGGAGCTCTGGAAACACCATATATTTT. Encoded protein: CASSLGQGSSGNTIYF.